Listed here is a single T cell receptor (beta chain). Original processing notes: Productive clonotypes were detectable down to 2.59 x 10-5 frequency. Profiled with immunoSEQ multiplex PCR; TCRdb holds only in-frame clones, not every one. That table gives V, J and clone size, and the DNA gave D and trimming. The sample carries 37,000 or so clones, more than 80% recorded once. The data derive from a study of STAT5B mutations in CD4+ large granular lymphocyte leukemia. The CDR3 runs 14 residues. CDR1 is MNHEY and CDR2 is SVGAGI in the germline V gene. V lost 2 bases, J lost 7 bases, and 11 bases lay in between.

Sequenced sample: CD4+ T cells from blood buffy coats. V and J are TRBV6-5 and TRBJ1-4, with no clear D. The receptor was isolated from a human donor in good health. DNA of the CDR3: TGTGCCAGCAGTTACGGATTCGAAGGTGAAAAACTGTTTTTT. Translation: CASSYGFEGEKLFF.